The rows below give T cell receptor beta chains drawn from one sample of a study of T-cell reconstitution after alpha-beta-depleted transplantation in children. Using its own MiXCR run on the PCR reads, TCRdb lists one record per CDR3 protein. Counted here are 500,000 to 650,000 distinct CDR3 sequences, 10% to 15% occurring once; the ten biggest clones make up about 2.2%. The specimen comprised PBMCs, mostly from graft donor cells, sampled 360 days after TCRalphabeta/CD19-depleted stem cell transplant. The source of these receptors is a male patient younger than 18 who had a stem cell transplant for acute myeloid leukemia, so the T cells may come from the graft donor. Each CDR3 is given with its conserved first and last residue. Fields, in order: J gene, clone size, V gene, D gene, CDR3 DNA, CDR3 protein. A D gene is named only where the DNA matches it firmly. Clone sizes are given selectively: once, few, many, or a class where the clone is expanded.

>TRBJ2-7|-|TRBV6-2/TRBV6-3|TRBD2
TGTGCCAGCAGTCTCGATCCCGGGACTAGCGGCTACGAGCAGTACTTC
CASSLDPGTSGYEQYF
>TRBJ2-7|-|TRBV20-1|TRBD2
TGCAGTGCTAGAGTGCTAGCGGGATGGGAGCAGTACTTC
CSARVLAGWEQYF
>TRBJ2-3|many|TRBV12-3/TRBV12-4|-
TGTGCCAGCAGTTTACTAGCCTTTTCGACAGATACGCAGTATTTT
CASSLLAFSTDTQYF
>TRBJ2-5|-|TRBV29-1|-
TGCAGCGTTGAAGTGCAAGGGGCAGGAGAGACCCAGTACTTC
CSVEVQGAGETQYF
>TRBJ2-5|-|TRBV10-3|-
TGTGCCATCAGTGAGTCAGGCGGGCCCCAAGAGACCCAGTACTTC
CAISESGGPQETQYF
>TRBJ1-4|few|TRBV11-2|-
TGTGCCAGCAGCCTCAGGACAGCAACTAATGAAAAACTGTTTTTT
CASSLRTATNEKLFF
>TRBJ2-2|-|TRBV14|-
TGTGCCAGCAGCCAACGAACGGGAGCAGGGGTAGGGACCGGGGAGCTGTTTTTT
CASSQRTGAGVGTGELFF
>TRBJ2-3|many|TRBV29-1|-
TGCAGCGTTCGCCGGGACAACACAGATACGCAGTATTTT
CSVRRDNTDTQYF
>TRBJ1-1|-|TRBV20-1|TRBD1
TGCAGTGCTTCCCGGACAGGAGAAGCTTTCTTT
CSASRTGEAFF
>TRBJ2-3|many|TRBV29-1|-
TGCAGCGTTCCGACATTATGGGGCACAGATACGCAGTATTTT
CSVPTLWGTDTQYF
>TRBJ1-4|few|TRBV28|-
TGTGCCAGCAGTTTACTGCAGGGAGGTGGAGAAAAACTGTTTTTT
CASSLLQGGGEKLFF
>TRBJ2-1|few|TRBV11-3|-
TGTGCCAGCAGCCCAACCTTTGGCAATGAGCAGTTCTTC
CASSPTFGNEQFF
>TRBJ1-4|few|TRBV28|-
TGTGCCAGCACCCGACAGGTCGCAACTAATGAAAAACTGTTTTTT
CASTRQVATNEKLFF
>TRBJ2-3|many|TRBV7-2|TRBD2
TGTGCCAGCAGCCCAATTACTAGCGGAAGGGCAGATACGCAGTATTTT
CASSPITSGRADTQYF
>TRBJ2-7|-|TRBV7-8|-
TGTGCCAGCAGCTTGATAGACCGGTCCTTGCAGTACTTC
CASSLIDRSLQYF
>TRBJ2-3|many|TRBV6-1|-
TGTGCCAGCAGCCGGGGGACTTTTAGCACAGATACGCAGTATTTT
CASSRGTFSTDTQYF
>TRBJ1-1|-|TRBV7-2|-
TGTGCCAGCAGATCGTGGGGGAACAACACTGAAGCTTTCTTT
CASRSWGNNTEAFF
>TRBJ2-1|many|TRBV10-3|-
TGTGCCATCCGGGGAACTAGTGAGTACAATGAGCAGTTCTTC
CAIRGTSEYNEQFF
>TRBJ2-1|-|TRBV9|-
TGTGCCAGCAGTCCCCGGACAGGGAGGGCTTACAATGAGCAGTTCTTC
CASSPRTGRAYNEQFF
>TRBJ2-7|many|TRBV7-7|-
TGTGCTAGCAGCTTTAAGGGTGGCTACGAGCAGTACTTC
CASSFKGGYEQYF
>TRBJ2-1|many|TRBV5-1|TRBD2
TGCGCCAGCAGCTTGAGACTAGCGGGACCGCACAATGAGCAGTTCTTC
CASSLRLAGPHNEQFF
>TRBJ2-7|many|TRBV15|TRBD2
TGTGCCACCAGCAGAGACCCGGGACTAGCGGCAAACTACGAGCAGTACTTC
CATSRDPGLAANYEQYF
>TRBJ2-1|few|TRBV7-2|TRBD2
TGTGCCAGCAGCCTACCTAGGACTAGCTTGGGTGAGCAGTTCTTC
CASSLPRTSLGEQFF
>TRBJ1-6|many|TRBV5-6|-
TGTGCCAGCAGCTTAGGCAATTCACCCCTCCACTTT
CASSLGNSPLHF
>TRBJ2-7|-|TRBV14|TRBD2
TGTGCCAGCAGCCCCGGACTAGCGCCGGGTGGCGAGCAGTACTTC
CASSPGLAPGGEQYF
>TRBJ2-3|-|TRBV14|TRBD2
TGTGCCAGCAGCCAACGAGCGGGAGTAATAGATACGCAGTATTTT
CASSQRAGVIDTQYF
>TRBJ2-7|many|TRBV2|TRBD1
TGTGCCAGCAGTCAAGGGACAGGGTACGAGCAGTACTTC
CASSQGTGYEQYF
>TRBJ2-5|few|TRBV2|TRBD2
TGTGCCAGCAGTGGCCAGACTAGCCGCCAAGAGACCCAGTACTTC
CASSGQTSRQETQYF
>TRBJ2-5|-|TRBV28|TRBD2
TGTGCCAGCAGTTTCGTCTCACCGGGAGGCCGGGAGACCCAGTACTTC
CASSFVSPGGRETQYF
>TRBJ2-3|-|TRBV29-1|-
TGCAGCGTTTTCACCTACTCCCGCACTAGCACAGATACGCAGTATTTT
CSVFTYSRTSTDTQYF
>TRBJ2-1|many|TRBV27|TRBD2
TGTGCCAGCAGTCCCGGGACTAGCGGTTACAATGAGCAGTTCTTC
CASSPGTSGYNEQFF
>TRBJ2-1|many|TRBV3-1|-
TGTGCCAGCAGTTACATGGGGGCCCCGGGGAACAATGAGCAGTTCTTC
CASSYMGAPGNNEQFF
>TRBJ1-6|few|TRBV28|TRBD1
TGTGCCAGCAGTTTACGGACAGGGAGGCACTCCTATAATTCACCCCTCCACTTT
CASSLRTGRHSYNSPLHF
>TRBJ2-5|few|TRBV20-1|-
TGCAGTGTCCCCCCCGGGACTCAGGTGGAGACCCAGTACTTC
CSVPPGTQVETQYF
>TRBJ2-2|few|TRBV29-1|TRBD2
TGCAGCGGAATCCTAGCGGGAGTACCCGGGGAGCTGTTTTTT
CSGILAGVPGELFF
>TRBJ1-1|-|TRBV7-9|-
TGTGCCAGCAGCTACGGTGACACTGAAGCTTTCTTT
CASSYGDTEAFF
>TRBJ2-1|few|TRBV20-1|-
TGCAGTACTACCACAGGCCACAGATACAATGAGCAGTTCTTC
CSTTTGHRYNEQFF
>TRBJ2-4|few|TRBV29-1|-
TGCAGCGTTGAGTCGGGGGTCAAAGACATTCAGTACTTC
CSVESGVKDIQYF
>TRBJ2-1|-|TRBV11-2|TRBD2
TGTGCCAGCAGCTTGGGGAGAACCGGGACTAGCGGGAGAGCAGTGAATGAGCAGTTCTTC
CASSLGRTGTSGRAVNEQFF
>TRBJ2-2|few|TRBV20-1|TRBD2
TGCAGTGCTAGAGACCCAACCGGGACTAGCACCGGGGAGCTGTTTTTT
CSARDPTGTSTGELFF
>TRBJ2-2|-|TRBV19|-
TGTGCCAGTAAACCCAGGCCGACAATTAACACCGGGGAGCTGTTTTTT
CASKPRPTINTGELFF
>TRBJ2-3|few|TRBV20-1|TRBD2
TGCAGTGCTAGTAGCGGGAGTGCAGATACGCAGTATTTT
CSASSGSADTQYF
>TRBJ2-7|many|TRBV20-1|-
TGCAGTGCTAGAGGGGACTTGTTGGATGAGCAGTACTTC
CSARGDLLDEQYF
>TRBJ1-4|few|TRBV7-8|-
TGTGCCAGCAGCCCCCTCTTGGCGGCCTTTAATGAAAAACTGTTTTTT
CASSPLLAAFNEKLFF
>TRBJ2-5|-|TRBV25-1|-
TGTGCCAGCACCGTCCAGGGGGGGTTACCGTACCAAGAGACCCAGTACTTC
CASTVQGGLPYQETQYF
>TRBJ1-1|-|TRBV20-1|TRBD1
TGCAGTGCTAGAGATCTAGGACAGGGGAGACCTGAAGCTTTCTTT
CSARDLGQGRPEAFF
>TRBJ2-5|few|TRBV28|-
TGTGCCAGCCGTCCCGGCTCTCAAGAGACCCAGTACTTC
CASRPGSQETQYF